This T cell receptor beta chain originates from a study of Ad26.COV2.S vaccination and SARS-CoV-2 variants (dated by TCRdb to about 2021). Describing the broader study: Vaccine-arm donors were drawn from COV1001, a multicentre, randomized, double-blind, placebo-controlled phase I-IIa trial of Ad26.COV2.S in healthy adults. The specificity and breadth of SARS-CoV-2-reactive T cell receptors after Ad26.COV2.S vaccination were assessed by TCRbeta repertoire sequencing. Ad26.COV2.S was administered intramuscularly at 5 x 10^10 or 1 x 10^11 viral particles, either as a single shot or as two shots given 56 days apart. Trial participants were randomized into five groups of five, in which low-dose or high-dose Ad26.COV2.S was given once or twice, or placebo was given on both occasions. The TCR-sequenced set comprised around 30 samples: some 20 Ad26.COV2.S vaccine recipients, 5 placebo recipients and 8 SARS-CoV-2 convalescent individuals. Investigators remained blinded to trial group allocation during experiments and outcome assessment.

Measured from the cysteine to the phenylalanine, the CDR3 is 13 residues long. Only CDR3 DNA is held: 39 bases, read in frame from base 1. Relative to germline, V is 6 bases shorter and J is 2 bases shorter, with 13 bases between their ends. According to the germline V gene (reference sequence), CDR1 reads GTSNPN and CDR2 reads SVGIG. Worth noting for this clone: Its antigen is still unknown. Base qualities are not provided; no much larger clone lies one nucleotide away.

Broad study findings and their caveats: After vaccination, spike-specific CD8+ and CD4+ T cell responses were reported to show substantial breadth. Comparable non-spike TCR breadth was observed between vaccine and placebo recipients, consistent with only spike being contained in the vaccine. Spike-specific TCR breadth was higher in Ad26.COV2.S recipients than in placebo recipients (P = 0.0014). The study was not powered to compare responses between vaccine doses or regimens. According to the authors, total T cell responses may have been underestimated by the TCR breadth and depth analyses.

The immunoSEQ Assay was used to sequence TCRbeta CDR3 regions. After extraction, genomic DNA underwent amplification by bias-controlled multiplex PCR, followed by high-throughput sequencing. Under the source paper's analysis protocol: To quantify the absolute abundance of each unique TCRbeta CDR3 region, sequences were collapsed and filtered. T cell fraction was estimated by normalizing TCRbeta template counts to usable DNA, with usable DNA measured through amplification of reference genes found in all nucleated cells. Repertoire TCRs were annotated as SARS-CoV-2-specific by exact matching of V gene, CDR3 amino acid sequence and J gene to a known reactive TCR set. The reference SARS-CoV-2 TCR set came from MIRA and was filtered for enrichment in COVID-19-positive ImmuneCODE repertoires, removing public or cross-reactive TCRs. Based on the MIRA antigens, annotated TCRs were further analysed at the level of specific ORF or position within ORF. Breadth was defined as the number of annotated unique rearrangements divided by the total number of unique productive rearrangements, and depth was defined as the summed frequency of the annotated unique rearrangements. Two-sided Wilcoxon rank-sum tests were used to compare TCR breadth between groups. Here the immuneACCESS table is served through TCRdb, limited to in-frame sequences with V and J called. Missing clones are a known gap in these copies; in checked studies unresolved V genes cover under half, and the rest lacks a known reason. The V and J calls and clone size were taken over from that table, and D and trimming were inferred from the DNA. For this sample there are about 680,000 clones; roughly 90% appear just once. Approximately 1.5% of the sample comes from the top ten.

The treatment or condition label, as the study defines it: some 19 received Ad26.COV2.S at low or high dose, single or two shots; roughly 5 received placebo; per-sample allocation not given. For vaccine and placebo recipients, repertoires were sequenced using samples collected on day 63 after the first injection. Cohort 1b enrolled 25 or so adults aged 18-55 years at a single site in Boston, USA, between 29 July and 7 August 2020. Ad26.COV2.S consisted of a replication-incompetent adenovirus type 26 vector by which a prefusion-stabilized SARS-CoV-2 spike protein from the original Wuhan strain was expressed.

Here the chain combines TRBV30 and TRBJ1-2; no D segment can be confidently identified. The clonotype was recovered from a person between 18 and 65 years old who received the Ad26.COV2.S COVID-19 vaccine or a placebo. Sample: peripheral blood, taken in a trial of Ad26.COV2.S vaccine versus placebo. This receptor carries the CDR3 CACIAGGNYGYTF. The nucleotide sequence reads TGTGCCTGTATCGCAGGAGGAAACTATGGCTACACCTTC.